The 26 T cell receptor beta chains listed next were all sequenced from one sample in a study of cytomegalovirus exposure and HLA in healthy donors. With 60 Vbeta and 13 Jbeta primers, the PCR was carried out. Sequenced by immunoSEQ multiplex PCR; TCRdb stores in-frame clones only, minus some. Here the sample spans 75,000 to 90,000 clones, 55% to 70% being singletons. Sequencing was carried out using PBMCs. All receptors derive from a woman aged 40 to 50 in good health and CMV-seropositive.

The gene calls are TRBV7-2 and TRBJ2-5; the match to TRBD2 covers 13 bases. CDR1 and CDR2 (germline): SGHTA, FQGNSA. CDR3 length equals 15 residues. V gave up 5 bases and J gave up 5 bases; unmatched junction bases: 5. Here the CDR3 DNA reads TGTGCCAGCAGCACCAGACTAGCGGGGGGTGAGACCCAGTACTTC. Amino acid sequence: CASSTRLAGGETQYF.

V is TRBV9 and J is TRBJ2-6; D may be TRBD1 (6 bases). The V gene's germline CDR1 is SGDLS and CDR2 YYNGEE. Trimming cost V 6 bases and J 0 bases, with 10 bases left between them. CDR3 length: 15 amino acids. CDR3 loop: CASTAGASGANVLTF. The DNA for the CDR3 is TGTGCCAGCACGGCAGGGGCCTCTGGGGCCAACGTCCTGACTTTC.

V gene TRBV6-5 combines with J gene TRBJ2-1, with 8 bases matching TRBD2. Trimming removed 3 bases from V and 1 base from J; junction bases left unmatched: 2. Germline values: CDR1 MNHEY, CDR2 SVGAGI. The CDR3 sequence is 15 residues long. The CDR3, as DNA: TGTGCCAGCAGTTATAGCGGGAATTCCTACAATGAGCAGTTCTTC. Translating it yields CASSYSGNSYNEQFF.

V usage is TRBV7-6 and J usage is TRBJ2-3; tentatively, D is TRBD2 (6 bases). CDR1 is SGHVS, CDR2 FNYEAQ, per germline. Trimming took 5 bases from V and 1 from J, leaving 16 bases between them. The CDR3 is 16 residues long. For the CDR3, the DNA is TGTGCCAGCAGCGAAGGGGCGGGGAGTGGCACAGATACGCAGTATTTT. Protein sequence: CASSEGAGSGTDTQYF.

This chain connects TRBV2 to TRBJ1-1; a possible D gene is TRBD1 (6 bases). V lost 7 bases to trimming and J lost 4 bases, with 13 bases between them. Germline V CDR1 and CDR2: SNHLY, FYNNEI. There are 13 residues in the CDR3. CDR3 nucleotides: TGTGCCAGCATGCAGGGGCAGAGCACTGAAGCTTTCTTT. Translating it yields CASMQGQSTEAFF. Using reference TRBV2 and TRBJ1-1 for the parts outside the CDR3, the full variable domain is EPEVTQTPSHQVTQMGQEVILRCVPISNHLYFYWYRQILGQKVEFLVSFYNNEISEKSEIFDDQFSVERPDGSNFTLKIRSTKLEDSAMYFCASMQGQSTEAFFGQGTRLTVV.

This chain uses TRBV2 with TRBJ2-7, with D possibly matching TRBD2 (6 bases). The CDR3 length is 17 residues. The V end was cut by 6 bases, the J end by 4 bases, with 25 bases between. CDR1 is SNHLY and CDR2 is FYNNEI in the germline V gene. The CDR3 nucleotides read TGTGCCAGCAGGCCTACTAGCCGTCTTTCCACCTCGTACGAGCAGTACTTC. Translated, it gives CASRPTSRLSTSYEQYF.

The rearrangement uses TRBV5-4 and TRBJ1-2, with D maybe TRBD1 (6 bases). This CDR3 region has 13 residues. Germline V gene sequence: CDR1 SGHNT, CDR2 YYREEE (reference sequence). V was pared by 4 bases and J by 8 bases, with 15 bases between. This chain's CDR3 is CASSPGTLEGYTF. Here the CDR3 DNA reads TGTGCCAGCAGCCCAGGGACATTGGAGGGCTACACCTTC. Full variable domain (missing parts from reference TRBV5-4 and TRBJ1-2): ETGVTQSPTHLIKTRGQQVTLRCSSQSGHNTVSWYQQALGQGPQFIFQYYREEENGRGNFPPRFSGLQFPNYSSELNVNALELDDSALYLCASSPGTLEGYTFGSGTRLTVV.

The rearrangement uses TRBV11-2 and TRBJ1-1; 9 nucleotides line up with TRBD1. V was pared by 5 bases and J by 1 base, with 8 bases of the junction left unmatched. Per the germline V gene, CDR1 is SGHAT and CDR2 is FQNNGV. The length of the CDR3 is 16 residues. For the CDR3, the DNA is TGTGCCAGCAGCCCTACAGGGGGCGTGGGGAACACTGAAGCTTTCTTT. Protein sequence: CASSPTGGVGNTEAFF.

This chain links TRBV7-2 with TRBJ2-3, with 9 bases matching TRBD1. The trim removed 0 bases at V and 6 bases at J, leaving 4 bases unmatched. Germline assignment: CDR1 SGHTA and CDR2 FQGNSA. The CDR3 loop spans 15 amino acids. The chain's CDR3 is CASSLATGGSDTQYF. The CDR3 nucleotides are TGTGCCAGCAGCTTAGCGACAGGGGGTAGTGATACGCAGTATTTT.

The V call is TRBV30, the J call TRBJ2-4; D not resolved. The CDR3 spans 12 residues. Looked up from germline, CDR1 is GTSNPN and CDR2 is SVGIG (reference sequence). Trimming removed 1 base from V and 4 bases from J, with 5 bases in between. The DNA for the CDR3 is TGTGCCTGGAGTGGCAGGAAAAACATTCAGTACTTC. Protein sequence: CAWSGRKNIQYF. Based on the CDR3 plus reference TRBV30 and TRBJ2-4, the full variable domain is SQTIHQWPATLVQPVGSPLSLECTVEGTSNPNLYWYRQAAGRGLQLLFYSVGIGQISSEVPQNLSASRPQDRQFILSSKKLLLSDSGFYLCAWSGRKNIQYFGAGTRLSVL.

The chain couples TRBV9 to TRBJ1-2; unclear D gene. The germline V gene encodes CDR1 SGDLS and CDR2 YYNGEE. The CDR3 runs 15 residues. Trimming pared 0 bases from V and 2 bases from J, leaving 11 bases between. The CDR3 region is CASSVDAGSNYGYTF. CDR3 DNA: TGTGCCAGCAGCGTAGACGCAGGTTCAAACTATGGCTACACCTTC.

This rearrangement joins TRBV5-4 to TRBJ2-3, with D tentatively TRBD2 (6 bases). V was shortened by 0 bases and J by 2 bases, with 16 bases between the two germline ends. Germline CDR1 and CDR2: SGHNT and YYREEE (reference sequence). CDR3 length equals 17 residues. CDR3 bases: TGTGCCAGCAGCTTGGCCCTTGGGGGAGGAGCCACAGATACGCAGTATTTT. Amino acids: CASSLALGGGATDTQYF.

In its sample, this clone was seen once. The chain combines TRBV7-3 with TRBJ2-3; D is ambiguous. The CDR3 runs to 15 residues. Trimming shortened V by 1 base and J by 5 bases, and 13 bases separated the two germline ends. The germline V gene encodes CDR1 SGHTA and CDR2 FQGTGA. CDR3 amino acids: CASSLNGGGGDTQYF. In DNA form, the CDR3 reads TGTGCCAGCAGCTTAAACGGCGGCGGTGGAGATACGCAGTATTTT.

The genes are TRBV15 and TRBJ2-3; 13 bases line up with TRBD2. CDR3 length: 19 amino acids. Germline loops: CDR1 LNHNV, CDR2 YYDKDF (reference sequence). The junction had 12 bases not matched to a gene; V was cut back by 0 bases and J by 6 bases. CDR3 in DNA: TGTGCCACCAGCAGAGAACTACTAGCGGGAGGGCCTTGGGTTGATACGCAGTATTTT. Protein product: CATSRELLAGGPWVDTQYF.

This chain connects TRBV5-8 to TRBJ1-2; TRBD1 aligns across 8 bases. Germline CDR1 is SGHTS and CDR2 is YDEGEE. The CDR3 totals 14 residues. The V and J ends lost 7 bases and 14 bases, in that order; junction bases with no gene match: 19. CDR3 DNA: TGTGCCAGCCGGACGACAGGGGCGTTAATCCCCCTTACCTTC. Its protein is CASRTTGALIPLTF.

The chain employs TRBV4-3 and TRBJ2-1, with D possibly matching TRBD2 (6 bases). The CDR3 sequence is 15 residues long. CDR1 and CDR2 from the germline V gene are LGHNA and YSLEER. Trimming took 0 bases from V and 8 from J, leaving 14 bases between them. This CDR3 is CASSQDGTSLDEQFF. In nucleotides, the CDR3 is TGCGCCAGCAGCCAAGATGGTACTAGCTTGGATGAGCAGTTCTTC.

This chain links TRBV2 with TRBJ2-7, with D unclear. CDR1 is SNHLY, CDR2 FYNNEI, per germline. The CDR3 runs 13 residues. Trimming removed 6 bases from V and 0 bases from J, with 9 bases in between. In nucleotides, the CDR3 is TGTGCCAGCAGATATAAGAGCTCCTACGAGCAGTACTTC. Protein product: CASRYKSSYEQYF.

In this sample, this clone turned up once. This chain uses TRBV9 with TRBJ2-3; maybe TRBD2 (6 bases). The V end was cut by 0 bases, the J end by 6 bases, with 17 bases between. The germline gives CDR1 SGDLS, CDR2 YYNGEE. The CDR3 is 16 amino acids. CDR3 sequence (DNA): TGTGCCAGCAGCGTAGCTAGTCGCATCGCGGGGGATACGCAGTATTTT. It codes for CASSVASRIAGDTQYF. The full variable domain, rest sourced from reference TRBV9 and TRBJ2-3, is DSGVTQTPKHLITATGQRVTLRCSPRSGDLSVYWYQQSLDQGLQFLIQYYNGEERAKGNILERFSAQQFPDLHSELNLSSLELGDSALYFCASSVASRIAGDTQYFGPGTRLTVL.

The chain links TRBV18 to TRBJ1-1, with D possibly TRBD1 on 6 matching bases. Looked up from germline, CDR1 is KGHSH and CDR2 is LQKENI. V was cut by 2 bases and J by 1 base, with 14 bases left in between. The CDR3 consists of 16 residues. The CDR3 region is CASSPINGGANTEAFF. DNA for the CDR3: TGTGCCAGCTCACCAATTAACGGGGGGGCGAACACTGAAGCTTTCTTT.

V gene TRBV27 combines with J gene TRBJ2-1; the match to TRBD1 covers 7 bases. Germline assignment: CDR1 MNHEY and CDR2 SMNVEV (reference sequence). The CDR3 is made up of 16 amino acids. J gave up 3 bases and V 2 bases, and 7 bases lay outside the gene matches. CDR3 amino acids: CASSLRTGDGYNEQFF. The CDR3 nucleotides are TGTGCCAGCAGTTTACGAACAGGGGATGGCTACAATGAGCAGTTCTTC.

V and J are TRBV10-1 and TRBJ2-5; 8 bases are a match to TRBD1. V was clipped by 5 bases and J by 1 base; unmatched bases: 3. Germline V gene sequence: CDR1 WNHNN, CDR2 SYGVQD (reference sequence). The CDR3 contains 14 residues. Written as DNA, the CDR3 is TGCGCCAGCAGTACGGGACAGGCCCAAGAGACCCAGTACTTC. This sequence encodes CASSTGQAQETQYF.

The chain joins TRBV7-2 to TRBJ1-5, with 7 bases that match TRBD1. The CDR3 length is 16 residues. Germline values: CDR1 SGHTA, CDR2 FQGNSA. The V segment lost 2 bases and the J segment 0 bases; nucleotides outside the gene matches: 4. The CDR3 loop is CASSLYGTDSNQPQHF. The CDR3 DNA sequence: TGTGCCAGCAGCTTATATGGGACAGATAGCAATCAGCCCCAGCATTTT.

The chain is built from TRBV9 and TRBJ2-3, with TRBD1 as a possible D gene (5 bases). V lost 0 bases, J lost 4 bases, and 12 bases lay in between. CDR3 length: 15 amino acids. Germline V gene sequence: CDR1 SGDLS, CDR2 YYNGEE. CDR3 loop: CASSVEGRGSDTQYF. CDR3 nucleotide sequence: TGTGCCAGCAGCGTAGAGGGAAGGGGATCAGATACGCAGTATTTT.

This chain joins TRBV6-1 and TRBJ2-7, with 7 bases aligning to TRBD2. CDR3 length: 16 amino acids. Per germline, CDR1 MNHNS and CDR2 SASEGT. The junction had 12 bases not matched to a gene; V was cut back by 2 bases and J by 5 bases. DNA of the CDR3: TGTGCCAGCAGTGAAATGGAAGCGGGAAGTACCCACGAGCAGTACTTC. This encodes CASSEMEAGSTHEQYF.

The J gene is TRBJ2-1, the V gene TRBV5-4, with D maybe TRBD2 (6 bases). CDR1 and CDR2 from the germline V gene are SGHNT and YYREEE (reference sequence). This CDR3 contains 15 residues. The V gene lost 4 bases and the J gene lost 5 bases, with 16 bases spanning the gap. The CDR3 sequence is CASSAGGSGHNEQFF. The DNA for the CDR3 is TGTGCCAGCAGCGCCGGGGGTTCGGGGCACAATGAGCAGTTCTTC.

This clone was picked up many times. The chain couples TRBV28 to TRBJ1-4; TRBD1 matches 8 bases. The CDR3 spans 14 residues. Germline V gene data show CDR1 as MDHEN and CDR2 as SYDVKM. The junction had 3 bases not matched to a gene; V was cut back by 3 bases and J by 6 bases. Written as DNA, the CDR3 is TGTGCCAGCAGTTTGTCAGGGGGCGATGAAAAACTGTTTTTT. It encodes CASSLSGGDEKLFF. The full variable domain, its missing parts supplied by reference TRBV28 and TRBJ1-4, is DVKVTQSSRYLVKRTGEKVFLECVQDMDHENMFWYRQDPGLGLRLIYFSYDVKMKEKGDIPEGYSVSREKKERFSLILESASTNQTSMYLCASSLSGGDEKLFFGSGTQLSVL.